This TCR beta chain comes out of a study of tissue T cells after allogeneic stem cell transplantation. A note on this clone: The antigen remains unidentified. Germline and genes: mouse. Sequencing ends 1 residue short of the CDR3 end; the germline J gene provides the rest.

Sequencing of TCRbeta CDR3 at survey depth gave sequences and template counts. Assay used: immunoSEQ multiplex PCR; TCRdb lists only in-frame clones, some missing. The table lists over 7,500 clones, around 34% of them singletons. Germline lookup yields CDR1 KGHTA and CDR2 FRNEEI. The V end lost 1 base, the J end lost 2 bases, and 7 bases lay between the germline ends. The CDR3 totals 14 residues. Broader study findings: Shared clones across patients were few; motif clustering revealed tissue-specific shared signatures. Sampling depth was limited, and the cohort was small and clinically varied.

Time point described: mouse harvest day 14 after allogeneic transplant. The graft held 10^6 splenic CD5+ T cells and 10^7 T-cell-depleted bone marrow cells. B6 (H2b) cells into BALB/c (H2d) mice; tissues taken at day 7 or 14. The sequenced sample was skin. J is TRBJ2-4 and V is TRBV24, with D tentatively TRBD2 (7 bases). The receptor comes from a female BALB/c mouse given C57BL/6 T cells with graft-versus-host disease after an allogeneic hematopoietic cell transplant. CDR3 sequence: CASSLWGAQNTLYF. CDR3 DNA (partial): TGTGCCAGCAGTCTGTGGGGGGCTCAAAACACCTTGTAC.